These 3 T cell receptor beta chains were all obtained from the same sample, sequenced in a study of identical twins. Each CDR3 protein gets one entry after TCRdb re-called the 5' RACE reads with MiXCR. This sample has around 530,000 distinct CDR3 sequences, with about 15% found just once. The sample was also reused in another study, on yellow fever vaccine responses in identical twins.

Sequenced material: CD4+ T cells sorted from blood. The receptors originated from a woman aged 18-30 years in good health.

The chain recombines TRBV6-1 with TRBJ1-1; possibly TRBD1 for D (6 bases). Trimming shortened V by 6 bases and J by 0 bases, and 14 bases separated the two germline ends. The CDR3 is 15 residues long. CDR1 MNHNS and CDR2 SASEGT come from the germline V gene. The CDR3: CASRQTGPMNTEAFF. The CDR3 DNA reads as TGTGCCAGCAGACAAACAGGGCCCATGAACACTGAAGCTTTCTTT.

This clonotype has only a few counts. CDR3 in amino acids: CASSRGQKNNEQFF. CDR3 DNA: TGTGCCAGCAGCCGAGGACAGAAGAACAATGAGCAGTTCTTC. The V call is TRBV7-6, the J call TRBJ2-1; D possibly corresponds to TRBD1 (6 bases). CDR1 and CDR2 from the germline V gene are SGHVS and FNYEAQ. Trimming removed 5 bases from V and 5 bases from J, with 13 bases in between. The CDR3 spans 14 residues.

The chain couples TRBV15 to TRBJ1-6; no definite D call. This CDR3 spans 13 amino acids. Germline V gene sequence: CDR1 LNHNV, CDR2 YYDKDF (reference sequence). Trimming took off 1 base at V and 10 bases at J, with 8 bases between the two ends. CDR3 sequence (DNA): TGTGCCACCAGCAGAGCCATTCGGTCACCCCTCCACTTT. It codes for CATSRAIRSPLHF.